A selection of T cell receptor beta chains follows, all from one sample in a study of blood T cell repertoires in COVID-19. The method was immunoSEQ multiplex PCR; TCRdb's version includes in-frame clones alone and lacks a portion of them. This sample carries about 84,000 clones, 75% to 85% of them seen once, and the ten largest clones take roughly 28%. Sequenced sample: peripheral blood. These receptors were collected from a woman aged 80 or over with acute or convalescent COVID-19. Both conserved end residues are part of each CDR3. A D gene is named only where the DNA matches it firmly. The size of a clone is reported for some rows only, either as once, few or many, or as a class for expanded clones.

D gene	clone size	V gene	J gene	CDR3 length	CDR3 DNA	CDR3 protein
TRBD1	NA	TRBV7-9	TRBJ1-4	14	TGTGCCAGCAGCCTAACAGGGGTTAATGAAAAACTGTTTTTT	CASSLTGVNEKLFF
NA	NA	TRBV7-3	TRBJ2-2	16	TGTGCCAGCAGCCCCCAAGCCCCGGCGAACACCGGGGAGCTGTTTTTT	CASSPQAPANTGELFF
TRBD1	NA	TRBV5-1	TRBJ2-1	15	TGCGCCAGCAGCTTGCAGGGGGTGGCTTCGGATGAGCAGTTCTTC	CASSLQGVASDEQFF
TRBD2	once	TRBV28	TRBJ2-3	16	TGTGCCAGCAGTCTACCGGGGGGAGTAGGCACAGATACGCAGTATTTT	CASSLPGGVGTDTQYF
NA	NA	TRBV6-5	TRBJ2-7	14	TGTGCCAGCAGTTCCCTCGGGACAACCTACGAGCAGTACTTC	CASSSLGTTYEQYF
NA	NA	TRBV6-6	TRBJ1-5	13	TGTGCCAGCAGTTATTATAGCAATCAGCCCCAGCATTTT	CASSYYSNQPQHF
NA	NA	TRBV28	TRBJ2-7	14	TGTGCCAGCAGTCAACAGGGGGGGGCCTACGAGCAGTACTTC	CASSQQGGAYEQYF
TRBD2	NA	TRBV10-3	TRBJ2-1	15	TGTGCCATTTGGGGGGGAGCGGGAGGCTACAATGAGCAGTTCTTC	CAIWGGAGGYNEQFF
NA	NA	TRBV6-5	TRBJ1-1	15	TGTGCCAGCAGCCCCTCAGGAATCTTAAACACTGAAGCTTTCTTT	CASSPSGILNTEAFF
NA	NA	TRBV18	TRBJ1-2	19	TGTGCCAGCTCACAACAAACCCCGGTAGGGCCGCGGGACAACTATGGCTACACCTTC	CASSQQTPVGPRDNYGYTF
NA	NA	TRBV18	TRBJ1-1	15	TGTGCCAGCTCACCAGTGGCCAGGGCGAGCACTGAAGCTTTCTTT	CASSPVARASTEAFF
TRBD1	NA	TRBV7-9	TRBJ2-6	18	TGTGCCAGCAGCATTCGGACAGGCACGAGCTCTGGGGCCAACGTCCTGACTTTC	CASSIRTGTSSGANVLTF
NA	NA	TRBV28	TRBJ1-4	15	TGTGCCAGCAGTCCCTACAGGGTCTCTAATGAAAAACTGTTTTTT	CASSPYRVSNEKLFF
NA	NA	TRBV29-1	TRBJ2-5	12	TGCAGCGTCGTGGACAGCCAAGAGACCCAGTACTTC	CSVVDSQETQYF
NA	NA	TRBV6-2/TRBV6-3	TRBJ2-7	12	TGTGCCAGCAGCGACTGGACCTACGAGCAGTACTTC	CASSDWTYEQYF
NA	once	TRBV7-9	TRBJ2-7	14	TGTGCCAGCAGCCCGGTGGACAGAGCACCCCAGCAGTACTTC	CASSPVDRAPQQYF
TRBD1	once	TRBV5-1	TRBJ2-3	15	TGCGCCAGCAGCTTAATAGGACAGGGAATAGATACGCAGTATTTT	CASSLIGQGIDTQYF
TRBD1	NA	TRBV19	TRBJ2-1	15	TGTGCCAGTAGTACCCTCGGACAGGGGGCCTATGAGCAGTTCTTC	CASSTLGQGAYEQFF
TRBD2	NA	TRBV7-3	TRBJ2-4	16	TGTGCCAGCAGGCTCGCTAGCGGGAGTTTGGGAAACATTCAGTACTTC	CASRLASGSLGNIQYF
TRBD1	NA	TRBV27	TRBJ1-5	19	TGTGCCAGCAGTCCCCTCCCTCCGAAGAGCAGGGGGGGCAATCAGCCCCAGCATTTT	CASSPLPPKSRGGNQPQHF
TRBD1	once	TRBV7-7	TRBJ2-2	16	TGTGCTAGCAGCACCGGGACAGGCATTGACACCGGGGAGCTGTTTTTT	CASSTGTGIDTGELFF
NA	NA	TRBV11-2	TRBJ2-2	16	TGTGCCAGCAGCTTAAATCAGGGTGGTCGGACCGGGGAGCTGTTTTTT	CASSLNQGGRTGELFF
NA	few	TRBV29-1	TRBJ2-1	11	TGCAGCGTGTCGACAGTGGATGAGCAGTTCTTC	CSVSTVDEQFF
TRBD2	NA	TRBV2	TRBJ2-3	11	TGTGCCAGCAGCCATCCGGGACTAGCGGATTTT	CASSHPGLADF
NA	NA	TRBV7-6	TRBJ2-7	15	TGTGCCAGCAGCTCTACCCCAGGGGGGATGTACGAGCAGTACTTC	CASSSTPGGMYEQYF
TRBD1	NA	TRBV7-2	TRBJ2-7	15	TGTGCCAGCAGCTTAGATGGAGGACAGGGCTACGAGCAGTACTTC	CASSLDGGQGYEQYF
NA	NA	TRBV6-2/TRBV6-3	TRBJ2-5	13	TGTGCCAGCAGCCGGGACTCCCAAGAGACCCAGTACTTC	CASSRDSQETQYF
NA	NA	TRBV7-2	TRBJ1-5	16	TGTGCCAGCAGCTTAGGGGGGGGGATGAGCAATCAGCCCCAGCATTTT	CASSLGGGMSNQPQHF
TRBD2	NA	TRBV5-1	TRBJ2-3	14	TGCGCCAGCAGCCCGACTAGCGGCACAGATACGCAGTATTTT	CASSPTSGTDTQYF
NA	NA	TRBV25-1	TRBJ2-5	15	TGTGCCAGCAGAGTTGCGAGCGGCGGGGAAGAGACCCAGTACTTC	CASRVASGGEETQYF
TRBD1	NA	TRBV9	TRBJ2-1	16	TGTGCCAGCAGCGTAGCAGGACAGGGGTCCTACAATGAGCAGTTCTTC	CASSVAGQGSYNEQFF
TRBD2	few	TRBV5-1	TRBJ2-3	14	TGCGCCAGCAGCCTACTAGCGGGAGCAGATACGCAGTATTTT	CASSLLAGADTQYF
TRBD1	NA	TRBV19	TRBJ2-1	16	TGTGCCAGTAGTAGGCAGGGGGATTTACGGCGGGATGAGCAGTTCTTC	CASSRQGDLRRDEQFF
NA	NA	TRBV18	TRBJ2-7	16	TGTGCCAGCTCACTAGCAGCCAACCCTAGCTCCTACGAGCAGTACTTC	CASSLAANPSSYEQYF
TRBD2	NA	TRBV4-2	TRBJ2-7	16	TGTGCCAGCAGCCAAGATGGGCTAGCGGGGGGATACGAGCAGTACTTC	CASSQDGLAGGYEQYF
NA	NA	TRBV11-3	TRBJ2-3	13	TGTGCCAGCAGCGCCCTCAGGGGACATACGCAGTATTTT	CASSALRGHTQYF
NA	NA	TRBV2	TRBJ2-3	15	TGTGCCAGCAGTGGAATACAGGGCAGCACAGATACGCAGTATTTT	CASSGIQGSTDTQYF
NA	once	TRBV11-2	TRBJ2-5	14	TGTGCCAGCAGCCCGCGGACAGCTCAAGAGACCCAGTACTTC	CASSPRTAQETQYF
NA	NA	TRBV5-1	TRBJ1-3	15	TGCGCCAGCAGCCTTGGTGTACTCTCTGGAAACACCATATATTTT	CASSLGVLSGNTIYF
TRBD1	NA	TRBV2	TRBJ2-1	15	TGTGCCACAGCAGGGGGAACGAGCTCCTACAATGAGCAGTTCTTC	CATAGGTSSYNEQFF
TRBD2	NA	TRBV27	TRBJ2-7	14	TGTGCCCTACGGGGGGGAGCTAGCTCCTACGAGCAGTACTTC	CALRGGASSYEQYF
NA	NA	TRBV28	TRBJ2-5	13	TGTGCCAGCAGTATACAGGTGGGAGAGACCCAGTACTTC	CASSIQVGETQYF
NA	NA	TRBV29-1	TRBJ1-3	12	TGCAGCGCCGAGGACAGTGGAAACACCATATATTTT	CSAEDSGNTIYF
TRBD1	NA	TRBV2	TRBJ1-1	16	TGTGCCAGCAGTGAAGCAAAACAGGGGGCCGGCACTGAAGCTTTCTTT	CASSEAKQGAGTEAFF
NA	NA	TRBV19	TRBJ2-3	12	TGTGCCAGTTACGGTAATAGCGATACGCAGTATTTT	CASYGNSDTQYF